This TCR beta chain derives from a study of blood T cell repertoires in COVID-19. The protocol was immunoSEQ multiplex PCR, while the TCRdb copy is restricted to in-frame clones and leaves out a portion. The sample lists 200,000 or so clones, around four fifths seen once, with around 21% in the top ten. Trimming shortened V by 7 bases and J by 2 bases, and 8 bases separated the two germline ends. This CDR3 is built from 12 residues. Germline V CDR1 and CDR2: LGHDT, YNNKEL (reference sequence). This sequence originates from a human donor in a cohort sampled during active COVID-19. The chain recombines TRBV3-1 (or the pseudogene TRBV3-2) with TRBJ1-1, with TRBD1 as a possible D gene (5 bases). Sequenced material: peripheral blood. Here the CDR3 DNA reads TGTGCCAGCACGACAGTCAACACTGAAGCTTTCTTT. Its protein is CASTTVNTEAFF.